Below, 15 T cell receptor beta chains from the same sample are listed, as sequenced in a study of blood T cells in healthy people across ages. Next came a second PCR, run for about 7 to 12 cycles, which used a sample-barcoded 5' primer along with a J-beta primer mix. TCRdb recomputed calls from the 5' RACE reads with MiXCR, one row per CDR3 protein. The profile shows about 780,000 distinct CDR3 sequences, roughly 46% of them singletons. Sequencing input: blood. The receptors originated from a man older than 75 in good health.

This chain links TRBV9 with TRBJ2-5; TRBD1 aligns across 10 bases. Matching the DNA end better, TRBJ2-7 makes the J call doubtful. CDR1 is SGDLS, CDR2 YYNGEE, per germline. The CDR3 sequence is 17 residues long. The chain's CDR3 is CASSARLGTGVSYEQYF. DNA of the CDR3: TGTGCCAGCAGCGCCCGCCTTGGGACAGGGGTGTCCTACGAGCAGTACTTC.

The rearrangement uses TRBV5-1 and TRBJ2-7; 7 positions match TRBD2. This CDR3 contains 13 residues. With V trimmed by 5 bases and J by 6 bases, 8 bases remained unmatched. Germline V gene lookup returns CDR1 SGHRS and CDR2 YFSETQ. CDR3 DNA: TGCGCCAGCAGGCCAGCGGGATGGGTCGAGCAGTACTTC. Protein product: CASRPAGWVEQYF.

This clonotype was detected ten times or more. The J gene is TRBJ1-4, the V gene TRBV7-9; 11 positions match TRBD1. The CDR3 contains 14 residues. Germline V lookup: CDR1 SEHNR, CDR2 FQNEAQ (reference sequence). Trimming at V came to 5 bases and at J to 9 bases, leaving 5 bases not matched to a gene. CDR3 nucleotide sequence: TGTGCCAGCAGCACCGGGACAGGGGGTCAAAAACTGTTTTTT. Protein sequence: CASSTGTGGQKLFF.

This clonotype was counted between two and nine times. This sequence may be a read error, since a much larger clone differs from it by one base. V usage is TRBV7-9 and J usage is TRBJ1-2; TRBD1 matches 7 bases. The CDR3 consists of 14 residues. V lost 5 bases to trimming and J lost 4 bases; unmatched junction nucleotides: 7. Per the germline V gene, CDR1 is SEHNR and CDR2 is FQNEAQ (reference sequence). The CDR3, as DNA: TGTGCCAGCAGCGTAGACAGGGAGGTCTATGGCTACACCTTC. Amino acids: CASSVDREVYGYTF. Using reference TRBV7-9 and TRBJ1-2 for the parts outside the CDR3, the full variable domain is DTGVSQNPRHKITKRGQNVTFRCDPISEHNRLYWYRQTLGQGPEFLTYFQNEAQLEKSRLLSDRFSAERPKGSFSTLEIQRTEQGDSAMYLCASSVDREVYGYTFGSGTRLTVV.

The chain uses TRBV27 and TRBJ1-2; the match to TRBD1 covers 9 bases. J was trimmed by 8 bases and V by 6 bases; bases with no gene match: 10. The CDR3 runs 14 residues. Germline V gives CDR1 MNHEY, CDR2 SMNVEV (reference sequence). The CDR3 region is CASRDTGGAGGYTF. DNA for the CDR3: TGTGCCAGCAGAGATACAGGGGGCGCGGGAGGCTACACCTTC.

This chain joins TRBV24-1 and TRBJ2-5; TRBD2 aligns across 16 bases. The assigned J gene may be wrong: the sequence end matches TRBJ2-1 better. This CDR3 contains 19 residues. Germline assignment: CDR1 KGHDR and CDR2 SFDVKD. CDR3 in DNA: TGTGCCACCAGTGACCAGGGACTAGCGGGAGGGCCATGGCAAGAGACCCAGTTCTTC. Translation: CATSDQGLAGGPWQETQFF.

The rearrangement joins TRBV5-1 to TRBJ2-1, with 13 bases aligning to TRBD2. The CDR3 sequence is 16 residues long. V lost 4 bases and J lost 5; bases outside the gene matches: 6. CDR1 is SGHRS, CDR2 YFSETQ, per germline. The CDR3 is CASSPTSGGFHNEQFF. In DNA, the CDR3 is TGCGCCAGCAGCCCGACTAGCGGGGGGTTTCACAATGAGCAGTTCTTC.

This clonotype was counted a few times. In nucleotides, the CDR3 is TGTGCCAGCAGTTACCGACTAGCGGGAAACAATGAGCAGTTCTTC. As protein: CASSYRLAGNNEQFF. This chain links TRBV6-2 or TRBV6-3 with TRBJ2-1, with 11 positions matching TRBD2. V trimming: 2 bases; J trimming: 5 bases; junction bases outside the gene matches: 2. This CDR3 has 15 residues. Per germline, CDR1 MNHEY and CDR2 SVGEGT.

The rearrangement uses TRBV7-2 and TRBJ2-7; 10 bases fit TRBD1. Trimming removed 0 bases from V and 4 bases from J; junction bases left unmatched: 3. CDR3 length: 15 residues. Germline CDR1 and CDR2: SGHTA and FQGNSA. The CDR3 sequence is CASSLATGGQYEQYF. In DNA, the CDR3 is TGTGCCAGCAGCTTAGCGACAGGGGGCCAGTACGAGCAGTACTTC. Together with reference TRBV7-2 and TRBJ2-7, the CDR3 gives the full variable domain: GAGVSQSPSNKVTEKGKDVELRCDPISGHTALYWYRQSLGQGLEFLIYFQGNSAPDKSGLPSDRFSAERTGGSVSTLTIQRTQQEDSAVYLCASSLATGGQYEQYFGPGTRLTVT.

This clonotype has a count of ten or more. This may arise from a read error, as a much more abundant clone is one base away. This chain joins TRBV7-2 and TRBJ2-5; 8 nucleotides line up with TRBD2. The J segment lost 4 bases and the V segment lost 5 bases, leaving 6 bases of the junction unmatched. CDR3 length equals 14 residues. Germline CDR1 and CDR2: SGHTA and FQGNSA. The CDR3 DNA follows: TGTGCCAGCAGCGCCGGGAGGGCCAGAGAGACCCAGTACTTC. Translated, it gives CASSAGRARETQYF.

The chain has TRBV6-6 and TRBJ2-3; D is perhaps TRBD1 (6 bases). Trimming shortened V by 7 bases and J by 2 bases, and 13 bases separated the two germline ends. The V gene's germline CDR1 is MNHNY and CDR2 SVGAGI (reference sequence). This CDR3 region has 14 residues. The CDR3 DNA sequence: TGTGCCAGCACCAAGGGGGATCACACAGATACGCAGTATTTT. It encodes CASTKGDHTDTQYF.

This clonotype has a handful of counts. Written as DNA, the CDR3 is TGTGCCAGCAGTTACTCGGACAGGGGCAGGTGTGGCTACACCTTC. Protein product: CASSYSDRGRCGYTF. V is TRBV6-6 and J is TRBJ1-2; 9 bases agree with TRBD1. The CDR3 has 15 amino acids. Unmatched junction bases numbered 6, after V lost 0 bases and J lost 7 bases. Germline values: CDR1 MNHNY, CDR2 SVGAGI (reference sequence).

The chain uses TRBV30 and TRBJ1-1; D is undetermined. The CDR3 length is 13 residues. Looked up from germline, CDR1 is GTSNPN and CDR2 is SVGIG (reference sequence). V was shortened by 3 bases and J by 4 bases, with 12 bases between the two germline ends. Here the CDR3 reads CAWRPMGGTEAFF. DNA for the CDR3: TGTGCCTGGAGACCGATGGGAGGCACTGAAGCTTTCTTT.

For this clonotype: Given a much more abundant clone one base away, this may be a read error. The chain is built from TRBV7-3 and TRBJ2-7, with 9 bases fitting TRBD2. CDR3 length equals 15 residues. Trimming took 2 bases from V and 7 from J; bases not matched to a gene: 9. Per germline, CDR1 SGHTA and CDR2 FQGTGA. CDR3 in DNA: TGTGCCAGCAGCTTATCCGCTAGCGGGAACAATGAGCAGTACTTC. Translation gives CASSLSASGNNEQYF.

This clonotype has at least ten counts. The chain links TRBV7-2 to TRBJ2-3; D unclear. The CDR3 extends over 15 amino acids. Between the trimmed V and J ends, which lost 2 bases and 2 bases, there was a span of 11 bases. Germline CDR1 SGHTA, CDR2 FQGNSA. CDR3 amino acids: CASSLFGQITDTQYF. CDR3 DNA: TGTGCCAGCAGCTTATTTGGGCAAATCACAGATACGCAGTATTTT.